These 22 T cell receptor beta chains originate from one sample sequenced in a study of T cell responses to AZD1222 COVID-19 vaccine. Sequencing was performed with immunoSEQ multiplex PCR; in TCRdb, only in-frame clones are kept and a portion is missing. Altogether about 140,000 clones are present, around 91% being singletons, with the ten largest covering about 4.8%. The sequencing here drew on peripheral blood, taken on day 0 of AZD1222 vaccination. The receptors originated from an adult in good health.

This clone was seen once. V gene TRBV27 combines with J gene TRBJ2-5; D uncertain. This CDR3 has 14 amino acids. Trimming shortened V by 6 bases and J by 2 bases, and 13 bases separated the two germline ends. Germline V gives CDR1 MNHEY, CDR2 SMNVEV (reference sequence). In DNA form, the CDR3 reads TGTGCCAGCAGCCCGATAGGTCAACAAGAGACCCAGTACTTC. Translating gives CASSPIGQQETQYF.

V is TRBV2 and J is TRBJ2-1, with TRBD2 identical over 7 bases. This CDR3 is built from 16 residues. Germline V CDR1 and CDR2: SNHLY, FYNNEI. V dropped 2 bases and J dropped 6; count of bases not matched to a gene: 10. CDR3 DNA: TGTGCCAGCAGTGAAATGGGGCGGGAGTCGGGCAATGAGCAGTTCTTC. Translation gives CASSEMGRESGNEQFF. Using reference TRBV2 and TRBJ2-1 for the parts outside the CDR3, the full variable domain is EPEVTQTPSHQVTQMGQEVILRCVPISNHLYFYWYRQILGQKVEFLVSFYNNEISEKSEIFDDQFSVERPDGSNFTLKIRSTKLEDSAMYFCASSEMGRESGNEQFFGPGTRLTVL.

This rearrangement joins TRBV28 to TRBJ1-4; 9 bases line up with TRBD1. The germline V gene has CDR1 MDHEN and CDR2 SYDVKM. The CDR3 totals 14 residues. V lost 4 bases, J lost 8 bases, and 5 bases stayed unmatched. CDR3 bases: TGTGCCAGCAGTTCGACAGGGGGTAGGGAAAAACTGTTTTTT. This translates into CASSSTGGREKLFF.

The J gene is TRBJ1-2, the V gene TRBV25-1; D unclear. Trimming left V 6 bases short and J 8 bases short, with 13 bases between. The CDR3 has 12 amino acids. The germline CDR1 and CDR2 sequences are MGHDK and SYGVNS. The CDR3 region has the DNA TGTGCCAGCAGAGCGGGGTTTGAAGGCTACACCTTC. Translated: CASRAGFEGYTF.

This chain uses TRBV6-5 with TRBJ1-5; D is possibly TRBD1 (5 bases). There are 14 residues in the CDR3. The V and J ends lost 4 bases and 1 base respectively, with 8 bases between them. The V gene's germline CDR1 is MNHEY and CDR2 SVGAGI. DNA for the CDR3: TGTGCCAGCAGTTCCCGGGACAGCAATCAGCCCCAGCATTTT. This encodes CASSSRDSNQPQHF.

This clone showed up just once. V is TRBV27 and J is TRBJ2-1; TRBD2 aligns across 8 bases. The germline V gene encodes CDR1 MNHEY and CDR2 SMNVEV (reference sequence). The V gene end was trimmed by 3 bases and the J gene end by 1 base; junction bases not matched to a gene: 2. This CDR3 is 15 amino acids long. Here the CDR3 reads CASSFGGGSYNEQFF. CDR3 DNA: TGTGCCAGCAGTTTCGGCGGGGGGTCCTACAATGAGCAGTTCTTC.

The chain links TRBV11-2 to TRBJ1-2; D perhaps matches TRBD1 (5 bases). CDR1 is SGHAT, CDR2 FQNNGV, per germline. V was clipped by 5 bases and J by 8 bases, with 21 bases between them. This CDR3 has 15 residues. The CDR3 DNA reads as TGTGCCAGCAGCCGGGACGGTTCCAGGTCGAGGGGCTACACCTTC. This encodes CASSRDGSRSRGYTF.

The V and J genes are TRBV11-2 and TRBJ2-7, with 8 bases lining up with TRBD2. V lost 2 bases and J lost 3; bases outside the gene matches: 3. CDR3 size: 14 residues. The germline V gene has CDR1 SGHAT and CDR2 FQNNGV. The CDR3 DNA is TGTGCCAGCAGCTTACTGGGACTAGACTACGAGCAGTACTTC. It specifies CASSLLGLDYEQYF.

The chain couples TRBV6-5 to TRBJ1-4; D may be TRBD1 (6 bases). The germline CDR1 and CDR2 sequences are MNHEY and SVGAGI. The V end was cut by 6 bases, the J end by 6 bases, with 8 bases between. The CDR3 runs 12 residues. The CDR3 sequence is CASRQGYEKLFF. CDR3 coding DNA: TGTGCCAGCAGGCAGGGGTATGAAAAACTGTTTTTT.

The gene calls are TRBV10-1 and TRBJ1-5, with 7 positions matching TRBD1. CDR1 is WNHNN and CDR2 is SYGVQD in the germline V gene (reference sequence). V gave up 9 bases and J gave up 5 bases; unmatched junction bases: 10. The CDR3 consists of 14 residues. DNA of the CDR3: TGCGCCAGAGTAGGGGGCACGTGCGATCAGCCCCAGCATTTT. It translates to CARVGGTCDQPQHF.

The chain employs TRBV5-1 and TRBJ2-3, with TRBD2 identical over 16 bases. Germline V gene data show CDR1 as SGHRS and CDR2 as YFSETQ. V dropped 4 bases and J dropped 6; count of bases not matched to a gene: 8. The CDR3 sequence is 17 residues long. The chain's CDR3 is CASSPFGTSGGADTQYF. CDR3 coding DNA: TGCGCCAGCAGCCCTTTCGGGACTAGCGGGGGGGCGGATACGCAGTATTTT.

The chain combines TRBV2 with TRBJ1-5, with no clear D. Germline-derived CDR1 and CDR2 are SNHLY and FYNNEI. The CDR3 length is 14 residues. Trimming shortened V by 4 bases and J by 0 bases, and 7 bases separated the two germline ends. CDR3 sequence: CASSVQYSNQPQHF. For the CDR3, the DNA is TGTGCCAGCAGTGTCCAATATAGCAATCAGCCCCAGCATTTT.

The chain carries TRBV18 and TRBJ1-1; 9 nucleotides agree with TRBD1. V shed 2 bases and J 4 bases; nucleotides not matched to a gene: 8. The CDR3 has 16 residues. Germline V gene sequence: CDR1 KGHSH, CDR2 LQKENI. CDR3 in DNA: TGTGCCAGCTCACCAGGAACAGGGGGCTTATTCACTGAAGCTTTCTTT. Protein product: CASSPGTGGLFTEAFF.

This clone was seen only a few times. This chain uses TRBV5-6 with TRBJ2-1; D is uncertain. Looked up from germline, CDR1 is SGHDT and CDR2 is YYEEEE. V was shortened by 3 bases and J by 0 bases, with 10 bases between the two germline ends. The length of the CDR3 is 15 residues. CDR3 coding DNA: TGTGCCAGCAGCTCCATAGAGTACTCCTACAATGAGCAGTTCTTC. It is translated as CASSSIEYSYNEQFF.

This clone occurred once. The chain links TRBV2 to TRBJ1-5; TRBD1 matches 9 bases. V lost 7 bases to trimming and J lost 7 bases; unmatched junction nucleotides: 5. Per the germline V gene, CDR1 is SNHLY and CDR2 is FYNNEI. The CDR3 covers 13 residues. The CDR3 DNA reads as TGTGCCAGCATGCTACAGGGGGCCCAGCCCCAGCATTTT. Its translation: CASMLQGAQPQHF.

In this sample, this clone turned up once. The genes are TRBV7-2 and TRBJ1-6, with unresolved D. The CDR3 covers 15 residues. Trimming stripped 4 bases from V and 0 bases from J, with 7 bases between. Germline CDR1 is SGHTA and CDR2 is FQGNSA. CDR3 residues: CASSSSSSYNSPLHF. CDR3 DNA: TGTGCCAGCAGCTCCTCCAGCTCCTATAATTCACCCCTCCACTTT.

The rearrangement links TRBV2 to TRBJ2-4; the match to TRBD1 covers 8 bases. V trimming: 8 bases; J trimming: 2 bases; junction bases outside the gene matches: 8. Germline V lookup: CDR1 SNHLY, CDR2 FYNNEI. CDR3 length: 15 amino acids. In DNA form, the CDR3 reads TGTGCCAGCGAGGGGCAGGGGGCAACCAAAAACATTCAGTACTTC. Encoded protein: CASEGQGATKNIQYF.

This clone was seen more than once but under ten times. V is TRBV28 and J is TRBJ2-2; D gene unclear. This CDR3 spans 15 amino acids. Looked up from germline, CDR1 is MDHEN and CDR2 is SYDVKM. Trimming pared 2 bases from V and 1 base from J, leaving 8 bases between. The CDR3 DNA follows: TGTGCCAGCAGTTTACTATTAAGGAACACCGGGGAGCTGTTTTTT. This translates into CASSLLLRNTGELFF.

The CDR3 is CASSAFPSNSYEQYF. The DNA of the CDR3 is TGCGCCAGCAGCGCCTTTCCCTCAAATTCCTACGAGCAGTACTTC. The chain recombines TRBV5-1 with TRBJ2-7, with unresolved D. Trimming removed 4 bases at V and 1 base at J, with 15 bases between. The germline V gene has CDR1 SGHRS and CDR2 YFSETQ. The CDR3 covers 15 residues.

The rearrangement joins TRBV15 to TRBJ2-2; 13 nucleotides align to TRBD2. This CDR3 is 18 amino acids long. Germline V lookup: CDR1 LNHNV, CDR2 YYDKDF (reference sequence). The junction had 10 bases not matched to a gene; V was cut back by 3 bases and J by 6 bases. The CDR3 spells CATSRDPRTSGSSGELFF. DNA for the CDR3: TGTGCCACCAGCAGGGATCCCCGGACTAGCGGGAGTTCCGGGGAGCTGTTTTTT.

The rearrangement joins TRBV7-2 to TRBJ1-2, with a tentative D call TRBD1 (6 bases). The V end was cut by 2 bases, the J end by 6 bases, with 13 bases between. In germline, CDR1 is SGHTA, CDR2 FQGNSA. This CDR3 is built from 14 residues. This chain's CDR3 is CASSLTQGIDGYTF. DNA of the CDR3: TGTGCCAGCAGCTTAACACAGGGTATTGATGGCTACACCTTC.

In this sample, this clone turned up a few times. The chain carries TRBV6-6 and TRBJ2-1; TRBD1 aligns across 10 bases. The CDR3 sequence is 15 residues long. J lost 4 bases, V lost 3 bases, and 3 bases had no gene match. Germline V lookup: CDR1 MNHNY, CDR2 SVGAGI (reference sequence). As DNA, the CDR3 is TGTGCCAGCAGTTATGGGACAGGGGAATACAATGAGCAGTTCTTC. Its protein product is CASSYGTGEYNEQFF.